This T cell receptor (beta chain) stems from a study of blood T cell repertoires in COVID-19. Study-level information: COVID-19 samples from acute and convalescent phases originated in the United States, Italy and Spain. T cells, B-cell-depleted T cells, or PBMCs supplied cDNA or gDNA.

Germline values: CDR1 SGHAT, CDR2 FQNNGV. The CDR3 is 15 residues long. The V end lost 1 base, the J end lost 0 bases, and 7 bases lay between the germline ends. In the authors' workflow: The assay estimated nucleated cells by amplifying reference gene primers. The protocol was immunoSEQ multiplex PCR, while the TCRdb copy is restricted to in-frame clones and leaves out a portion. Clone size and the V and J calls come from that table; the DNA yielded D and trimming. The profile shows around 75,000 clones, 90% of them singletons. The clonotype comes from a human donor in a cohort sampled during active COVID-19. The rearrangement uses TRBV11-2 and TRBJ1-3; unclear D gene. Input material: peripheral blood. Written as DNA, the CDR3 is TGTGCCAGCAGCTTAGTGCGGGGCTCTGGAAACACCATATATTTT. Encoded protein: CASSLVRGSGNTIYF.